This T cell receptor (beta chain) was captured in a study of blood T cell repertoires in COVID-19. Study context: The United States, Italy and Spain were the sources of the acute and convalescent COVID-19 samples. The analysed material was cDNA or gDNA that came from T cells, B-cell-depleted T cells, or PBMCs.

Original data processing: Reference gene primer amplification gave nucleated cell count estimates. Libraries were prepared by immunoSEQ multiplex PCR; TCRdb keeps only in-frame clonotypes and omits some of them. The V and J calls and clone size were taken over from that table, and D and trimming were inferred from the DNA. The data contain about 90,000 clones, about 91% of them seen just once; the ten biggest clones take up over 0.45%. The length of the CDR3 is 17 residues. V usage is TRBV21-1 and J usage is TRBJ2-1; TRBD1, as called in the table, went unchecked against the DNA. TRBV21-1 is recorded as a pseudogene. The TCR sequence derives from a man aged 55 to 70 with acute or convalescent COVID-19. The sequenced material came from peripheral blood. The CDR3 reads CASSKVPGQGSYNEQFF. The DNA of the CDR3 is TGTGCCAGCAGCAAAGTACCGGGACAGGGCAGCTACAATGAGCAGTTCTTC.